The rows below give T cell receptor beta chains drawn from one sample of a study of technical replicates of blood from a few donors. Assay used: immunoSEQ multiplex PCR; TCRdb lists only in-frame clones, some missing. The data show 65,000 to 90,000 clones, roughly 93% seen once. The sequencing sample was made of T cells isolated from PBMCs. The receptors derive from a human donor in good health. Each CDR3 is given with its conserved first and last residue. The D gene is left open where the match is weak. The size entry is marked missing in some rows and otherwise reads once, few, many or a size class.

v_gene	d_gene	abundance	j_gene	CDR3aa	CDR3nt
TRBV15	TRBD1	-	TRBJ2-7	CATSRETGDEQYF	TGTGCCACCAGCAGAGAAACAGGGGACGAGCAGTACTTC
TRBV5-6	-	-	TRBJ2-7	CASSLGQDYEQYF	TGTGCCAGCAGCTTGGGACAGGACTACGAGCAGTACTTC
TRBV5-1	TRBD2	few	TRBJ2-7	CASSREGQSYEQYF	TGCGCCAGCAGTCGGGAGGGCCAATCCTACGAGCAGTACTTC
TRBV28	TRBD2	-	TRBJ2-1	CASSFRASGRAVRNEQFF	TGTGCCAGCAGTTTTAGGGCTAGCGGGAGGGCCGTCCGCAATGAGCAGTTCTTC
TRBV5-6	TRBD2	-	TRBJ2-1	CASNGGGPYNEQFF	TGTGCCAGCAACGGGGGAGGGCCCTACAATGAGCAGTTCTTC
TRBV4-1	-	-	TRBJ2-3	CASRLTKQGRPLGDTQYF	TGCGCCAGCAGACTAACCAAACAGGGCCGTCCATTGGGAGATACGCAGTATTTT
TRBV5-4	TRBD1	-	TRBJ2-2	CASSLDLQGDTGELFF	TGTGCCAGCAGCTTGGACTTGCAGGGGGACACCGGGGAGCTGTTTTTT
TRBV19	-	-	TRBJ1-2	CASSIDRRINYGYTF	TGTGCCAGTAGTATAGATCGCAGAATTAACTATGGCTACACCTTC
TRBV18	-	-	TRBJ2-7	CASSLLNRGEGHYEQYF	TGTGCCAGCTCACTCCTAAATAGGGGGGAGGGCCACTACGAGCAGTACTTC
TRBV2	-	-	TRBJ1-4	CASKGEDEKLFF	TGTGCCAGCAAAGGGGAGGATGAAAAACTGTTTTTT
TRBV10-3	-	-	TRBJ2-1	CAISERSEVREQFF	TGTGCCATCAGTGAGAGATCGGAGGTGCGTGAGCAGTTCTTC
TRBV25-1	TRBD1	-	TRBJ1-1	CASSPLTGRNEAFF	TGTGCCAGCAGCCCTTTGACAGGGCGAAATGAAGCTTTCTTT
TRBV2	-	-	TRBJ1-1	CASSDFLGTEAFF	TGTGCCAGCAGTGACTTCCTAGGCACTGAAGCTTTCTTT
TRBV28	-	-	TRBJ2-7	CASSAGSYEQYF	TGTGCCAGCAGCGCAGGCTCCTACGAGCAGTACTTC
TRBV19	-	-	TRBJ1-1	CASIEAFGHLNTEAFF	TGTGCCAGTATAGAAGCGTTTGGACACCTAAACACTGAAGCTTTCTTT
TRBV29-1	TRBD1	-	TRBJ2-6	CSARGQGVGANVLTF	TGCAGCGCCCGCGGACAGGGAGTTGGGGCCAACGTCCTGACTTTC
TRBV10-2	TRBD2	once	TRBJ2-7	CASRGTSGSKRSYEQYF	TGCGCCAGCAGAGGGACTAGCGGGAGTAAAAGGTCCTACGAGCAGTACTTC
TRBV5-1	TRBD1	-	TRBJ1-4	CASSLAGTGEEKLFF	TGCGCCAGCAGCTTGGCCGGGACAGGGGAGGAAAAACTGTTTTTT
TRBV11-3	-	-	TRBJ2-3	CASSEGSSTDTQYF	TGTGCCAGCAGCGAGGGCTCTAGCACAGATACGCAGTATTTT
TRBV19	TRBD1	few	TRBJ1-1	CASSIQGQSRAFF	TGTGCCAGTAGTATACAGGGACAGTCTAGAGCTTTCTTT
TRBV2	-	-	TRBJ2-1	CASSEGTPYNEQFF	TGTGCCAGCAGTGAGGGGACACCGTACAATGAGCAGTTCTTC
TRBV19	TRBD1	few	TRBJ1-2	CASTLAGGYGYTF	TGTGCCAGTACCCTGGCAGGGGGCTATGGCTACACCTTC
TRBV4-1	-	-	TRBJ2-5	CASSQEGAQETQYF	TGCGCCAGCAGCCAAGAGGGGGCCCAAGAGACCCAGTACTTC
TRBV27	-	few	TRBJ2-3	CASSFGQADTQYF	TGTGCCAGCAGTTTTGGGCAGGCAGATACGCAGTATTTT
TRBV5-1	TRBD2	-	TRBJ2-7	CASSHSGLAGGSITYEQYF	TGCGCCAGCAGCCATTCGGGACTAGCGGGAGGGTCCATAACTTACGAGCAGTACTTC
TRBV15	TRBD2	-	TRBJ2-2	CATSRVAGGPGELFF	TGTGCCACCAGCAGAGTAGCGGGAGGGCCCGGGGAGCTGTTTTTT
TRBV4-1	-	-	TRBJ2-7	CASSQAMGGISYEQYF	TGCGCCAGCAGCCAAGCTATGGGCGGGATCTCCTACGAGCAGTACTTC
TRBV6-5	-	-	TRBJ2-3	CASSGLGAQYF	TGTGCCAGCAGCGGACTCGGAGCGCAGTATTTT
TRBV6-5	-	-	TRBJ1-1	CASSYTRGTEAFF	TGTGCCAGCAGTTACACCAGGGGCACTGAAGCTTTCTTT
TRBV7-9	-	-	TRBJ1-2	CASTPRDLEHPNYGYTF	TGTGCCAGCACTCCACGGGATTTAGAACATCCTAACTATGGCTACACCTTC
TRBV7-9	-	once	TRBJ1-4	CASSARNQGFSSSEKLFF	TGTGCCAGCAGCGCAAGGAACCAGGGGTTCAGTTCCAGTGAAAAACTGTTTTTT
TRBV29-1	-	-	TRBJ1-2	CSVARLDGYTF	TGCAGCGTTGCCCGACTAGATGGCTACACCTTC
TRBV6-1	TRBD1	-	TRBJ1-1	CASSDRTGGHTEAFF	TGTGCCAGCAGTGACAGGACAGGGGGCCACACTGAAGCTTTCTTT
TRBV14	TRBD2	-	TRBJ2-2	CASSQVLAGDTGELFF	TGTGCCAGCAGCCAAGTGTTAGCGGGAGACACCGGGGAGCTGTTTTTT
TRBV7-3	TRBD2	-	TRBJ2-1	CASSPGLATYNEQFF	TGTGCCAGCAGCCCGGGACTAGCGACCTACAATGAGCAGTTCTTC
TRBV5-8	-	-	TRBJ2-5	CASSSLGGISQETQYF	TGTGCCAGCAGCTCTCTCGGGGGTATTTCCCAAGAGACCCAGTACTTC
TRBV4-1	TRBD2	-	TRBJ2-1	CASSPLALAGGQRNEQFF	TGCGCCAGCAGCCCACTTGCTCTGGCGGGGGGTCAAAGAAATGAGCAGTTCTTC
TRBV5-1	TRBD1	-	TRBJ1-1	CASSWTGDPNTEAFF	TGCGCCAGCAGCTGGACAGGGGACCCGAACACTGAAGCTTTCTTT
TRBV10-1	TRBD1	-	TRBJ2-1	CASSSGTGVNEQFF	TGCGCCAGCAGCTCCGGGACAGGGGTCAATGAGCAGTTCTTC
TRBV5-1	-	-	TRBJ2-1	CASSLFPSHEQFF	TGCGCCAGCAGCTTATTTCCCTCCCATGAGCAGTTCTTC
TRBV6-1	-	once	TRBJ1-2	CASSYSGTTYGYTF	TGTGCCAGCAGTTATTCCGGGACAACTTATGGCTACACCTTC
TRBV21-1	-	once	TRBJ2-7	CASSTLAGFSYEQYF	TGTGCCAGCAGCACATTAGCGGGTTTCTCCTACGAGCAGTACTTC
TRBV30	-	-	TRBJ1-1	CAYSTPLMNTEAFF	TGTGCCTACTCCACTCCACTAATGAACACTGAAGCTTTCTTT
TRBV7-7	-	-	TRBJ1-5	CASRFRDTWLGNQPQHF	TGTGCCAGCAGATTCCGGGACACTTGGTTGGGCAATCAGCCCCAGCATTTT
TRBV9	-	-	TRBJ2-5	CASSVARGWETQYF	TGTGCCAGCAGCGTAGCCAGGGGCTGGGAGACCCAGTACTTC
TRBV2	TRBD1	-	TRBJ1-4	CASSGTGGNEKLFF	TGTGCCAGCAGTGGGACAGGGGGGAATGAAAAACTGTTTTTT
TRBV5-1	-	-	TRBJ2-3	CASTPGGTSPGTDTQYF	TGCGCCAGCACCCCCGGGGGGACAAGCCCTGGCACAGATACGCAGTATTTT
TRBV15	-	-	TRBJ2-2	CATSRDFTGELFF	TGTGCCACCTCGCGGGATTTCACCGGGGAGCTGTTTTTT
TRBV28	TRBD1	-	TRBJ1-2	CASSTYDRVGNYGYTF	TGTGCCAGCAGTACTTACGACAGGGTCGGAAACTATGGCTACACCTTC
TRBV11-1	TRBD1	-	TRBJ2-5	CASSLVRRTGIYRQETQYF	TGTGCCAGCAGCTTAGTTAGGCGGACAGGGATATATCGGCAAGAGACCCAGTACTTC
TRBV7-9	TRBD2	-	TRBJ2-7	CASSSPTGGAATYYEQYF	TGTGCCAGCAGCTCCCCCACCGGGGGGGCGGCAACTTACTACGAGCAGTACTTC
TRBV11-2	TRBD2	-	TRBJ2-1	CASSGWREARNEQFF	TGTGCCAGCAGCGGATGGCGGGAGGCTCGGAATGAGCAGTTCTTC
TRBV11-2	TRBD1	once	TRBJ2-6	CASSRGGTGSSGANVLTF	TGTGCCAGCAGCAGAGGAGGGACAGGGAGCTCTGGGGCCAACGTCCTGACTTTC